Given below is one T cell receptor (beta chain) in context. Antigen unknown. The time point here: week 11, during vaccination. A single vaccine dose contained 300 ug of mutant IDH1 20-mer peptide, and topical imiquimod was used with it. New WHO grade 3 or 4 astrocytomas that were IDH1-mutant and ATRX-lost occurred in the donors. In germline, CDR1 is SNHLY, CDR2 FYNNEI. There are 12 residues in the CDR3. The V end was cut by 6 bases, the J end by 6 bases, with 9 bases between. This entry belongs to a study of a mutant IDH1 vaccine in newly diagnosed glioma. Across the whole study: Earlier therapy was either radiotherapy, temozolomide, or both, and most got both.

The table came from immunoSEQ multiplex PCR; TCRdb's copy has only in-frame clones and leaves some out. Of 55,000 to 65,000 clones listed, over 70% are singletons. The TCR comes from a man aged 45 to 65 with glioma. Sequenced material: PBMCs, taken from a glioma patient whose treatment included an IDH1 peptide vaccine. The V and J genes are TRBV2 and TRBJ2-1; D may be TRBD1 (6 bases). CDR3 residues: CASRTGFNEQFF. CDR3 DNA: TGTGCCAGCAGAACAGGGTTCAATGAGCAGTTCTTC.